These 31 T cell receptor beta chains originate from one sample sequenced in a study of cytomegalovirus exposure and HLA in healthy donors. Primers for the PCR totalled 60 Vbeta and 13 Jbeta. Measured with immunoSEQ multiplex PCR; TCRdb has only the in-frame clones, and not every one. The table shows some 140,000 clones, with about four fifths occurring only once. Sequences were obtained from PBMCs. Source of these receptors: a female donor in good health and CMV-seronegative.

The gene calls are TRBV5-4 and TRBJ2-3; 12 nucleotides line up with TRBD2. CDR1 and CDR2 from the germline V gene are SGHNT and YYREEE (reference sequence). J gave up 5 bases and V 0 bases, and 4 bases lay outside the gene matches. The CDR3 is 16 residues long. CDR3 loop: CASSLETSGSIDTQYF. In DNA, the CDR3 is TGTGCCAGCAGCTTGGAGACTAGCGGGAGTATAGATACGCAGTATTTT.

The chain joins TRBV28 to TRBJ1-2; D is possibly TRBD1 (5 bases). V was clipped by 3 bases and J by 3 bases, with 14 bases between them. CDR3 length: 15 amino acids. Germline V gene sequence: CDR1 MDHEN, CDR2 SYDVKM. As DNA, the CDR3 is TGTGCCAGCAGTTTTGGTAACAGGAGATACTATGGCTACACCTTC. It codes for CASSFGNRRYYGYTF.

The chain couples TRBV28 to TRBJ1-6; 7 bases map to TRBD1. Looked up from germline, CDR1 is MDHEN and CDR2 is SYDVKM. The CDR3 totals 15 residues. Trimming took 5 bases from V and 3 from J; bases not matched to a gene: 4. This chain's CDR3 is CASSLRQGYNSPLHF. Here the CDR3 DNA reads TGTGCCAGCAGTCTTCGACAGGGCTATAATTCACCCCTCCACTTT.

The chain employs TRBV19 and TRBJ1-2; 12 bases match TRBD1. Trimming removed 6 bases from V and 5 bases from J; junction bases left unmatched: 4. The CDR3 loop spans 14 amino acids. Germline CDR1 LNHDA, CDR2 SQIVND (reference sequence). CDR3 DNA sequence: TGTGCCAGTAGGGGGGACAGGGGGCTTTATGGCTACACCTTC. Translating gives CASRGDRGLYGYTF.

This chain uses TRBV4-1 with TRBJ1-1; weak D call: TRBD1 (5 bases). V lost 1 base to trimming and J lost 5 bases, with 14 bases between them. The CDR3 is made up of 15 amino acids. CDR1 and CDR2 from the germline V gene are MGHRA and YSYEKL. CDR3 protein: CASSQGRGGSTEAFF. CDR3 nucleotide sequence: TGCGCCAGCAGCCAAGGGAGGGGCGGGTCAACTGAAGCTTTCTTT.

The V call is TRBV10-3, the J call TRBJ1-1, with 9 bases aligning to TRBD1. Germline CDR1 is ENHRY and CDR2 is SYGVKD. This CDR3 is built from 12 residues. After removal of 7 bases from V and 5 bases from J, the junction contained 2 bases not matched to a gene. DNA for the CDR3: TGTGCCATCAAGGGACAGGGTACTGAAGCTTTCTTT. This sequence encodes CAIKGQGTEAFF.

J is TRBJ1-5 and V is TRBV27; 7 nucleotides agree with TRBD1. Germline V CDR1 and CDR2: MNHEY, SMNVEV (reference sequence). Losses at the gene ends were 6 bases for V and 6 bases for J; bases not matched to a gene: 8. CDR3 length: 14 residues. The chain's CDR3 is CASSDPGGRQPQHF. The DNA for the CDR3 is TGTGCCAGCAGCGACCCAGGGGGTCGTCAGCCCCAGCATTTT.

Details on this clone: One end of the junction fails to match germline, which may point to a read error. At the DNA level, this CDR3 is encoded by other sequences in the same sample as well. The V and J genes are TRBV2 and TRBJ1-2, with 11 bases identical to TRBD1. Germline CDR1 is SNHLY and CDR2 is FYNNEI. There are 13 residues in the CDR3. The CDR3 coding sequence is TGTGCCAGCAGTGAGGACAGGGGGCGAGGCTATACCTTC. Translation: CASSEDRGRGYTF.

The chain employs TRBV5-5 and TRBJ1-3, with 8 bases that match TRBD1. CDR1 is SGHKS, CDR2 YYEKEE, per germline (reference sequence). V shed 2 bases, J shed 0 bases, and the junction held 4 bases outside the gene matches. The CDR3 extends over 16 amino acids. In DNA form, the CDR3 reads TGTGCCAGCAGCTTACAGGGGGGGAGCTCTGGAAACACCATATATTTT. The encoded protein is CASSLQGGSSGNTIYF.

The V and J genes are TRBV6-1 and TRBJ1-2; D unclear. Per the germline V gene, CDR1 is MNHNS and CDR2 is SASEGT. The CDR3 consists of 12 residues. V shed 1 base and J shed 4 bases, with 4 bases lying between them. The CDR3 loop reads CASSEGGYGYTF. The CDR3 DNA follows: TGTGCCAGCAGTGAAGGCGGCTATGGCTACACCTTC.

Note on this clone: The sample contains more than one DNA sequence encoding this CDR3. V usage is TRBV7-2 and J usage is TRBJ2-1; 12 bases map to TRBD2. The CDR3 spans 15 residues. V dropped 4 bases and J dropped 3; count of bases not matched to a gene: 1. Germline CDR1 is SGHTA and CDR2 is FQGNSA. CDR3 sequence: CASSSTSGSYNEQFF. In nucleotides, the CDR3 is TGTGCCAGCAGCTCGACTAGCGGGAGCTACAATGAGCAGTTCTTC.

The rearrangement links TRBV15 to TRBJ1-2; tentative D call: TRBD1 (5 bases). V was pared by 0 bases and J by 3 bases, with 17 bases between. The CDR3 consists of 17 residues. Per the germline V gene, CDR1 is LNHNV and CDR2 is YYDKDF (reference sequence). The CDR3 DNA is TGTGCCACCAGCAGAGATCGGGGGAGGGGAGGCGACTATGGCTACACCTTC. It codes for CATSRDRGRGGDYGYTF.

The rearrangement links TRBV6-1 to TRBJ1-1; D remains unclear. V was cut by 7 bases and J by 1 base, with 10 bases left in between. Germline assignment: CDR1 MNHNS and CDR2 SASEGT. The CDR3 length is 13 residues. DNA of the CDR3: TGTGCCAGCAAGTTCGGGGAGAACACTGAAGCTTTCTTT. Its protein is CASKFGENTEAFF.

The rearrangement uses TRBV20-1 and TRBJ1-1; D not resolved. The CDR3 is 11 amino acids. Trimming took 2 bases from V and 6 from J, leaving 7 bases between them. Looked up from germline, CDR1 is DFQATT and CDR2 is SNEGSKA (reference sequence). In DNA, the CDR3 is TGCAGTGCTAGAAGCCGTTCTGAAGCTTTCTTT. Encoded protein: CSARSRSEAFF.

V is TRBV6-5 and J is TRBJ2-7; possible D gene TRBD1, 5 bases. Germline values: CDR1 MNHEY, CDR2 SVGAGI. Between the trimmed V and J ends, which lost 2 bases and 3 bases, there was a span of 11 bases. The length of the CDR3 is 14 residues. The CDR3 reads CASSYDRRYYEQYF. DNA of the CDR3: TGTGCCAGCAGTTACGACAGAAGATACTACGAGCAGTACTTC.

V is TRBV6-4 and J is TRBJ1-2; possible D gene TRBD1, 6 bases. The V gene's germline CDR1 is MRHNA and CDR2 SNTAGT. Trimming stripped 4 bases from V and 7 bases from J, with 19 bases between. The CDR3 runs 15 residues. The CDR3 reads CASSGIQGGRGGYTF. The CDR3 nucleotides read TGTGCCAGCAGTGGAATACAGGGCGGTCGAGGTGGCTACACCTTC.

The V gene is TRBV11-2, the J gene TRBJ2-4; 8 nucleotides align to TRBD2. The CDR3 extends over 14 amino acids. Germline CDR1 is SGHAT and CDR2 is FQNNGV. V was pared by 1 base and J by 6 bases, with 2 bases of the junction left unmatched. The CDR3: CASSLAGGINIQYF. As DNA, the CDR3 is TGTGCCAGCAGCTTAGCGGGGGGGATAAACATTCAGTACTTC.

The chain joins TRBV30 to TRBJ2-7; weak D call: TRBD1 (6 bases). Per the germline V gene, CDR1 is GTSNPN and CDR2 is SVGIG (reference sequence). The CDR3 loop spans 10 amino acids. The V and J ends lost 8 bases and 4 bases respectively, with 9 bases between them. The CDR3 nucleotides read TGTGCCGCGGACAGATACGAGCAGTACTTC. Translating gives CAADRYEQYF.

The chain links TRBV4-1 to TRBJ2-3, with 12 bases aligning to TRBD2. Trimming removed 3 bases from V and 6 bases from J; junction bases left unmatched: 7. Germline V lookup: CDR1 MGHRA, CDR2 YSYEKL. This CDR3 region has 16 residues. CDR3 sequence reads: CASSHRTSGTWDTQYF. The CDR3, as DNA: TGCGCCAGCAGCCACCGGACTAGCGGGACCTGGGATACGCAGTATTTT.

V and J are TRBV27 and TRBJ2-7, with 12 positions matching TRBD1. The CDR3 spans 14 residues. V was clipped by 4 bases and J by 6 bases; unmatched bases: 4. Germline V gene data show CDR1 as MNHEY and CDR2 as SMNVEV (reference sequence). The DNA of the CDR3 is TGTGCCAGCAGTTGGGGGACAGGGGGCTCCGAGCAGTACTTC. Its protein product is CASSWGTGGSEQYF.

V and J are TRBV5-4 and TRBJ2-7; D may be TRBD1 (5 bases). There are 14 residues in the CDR3. Per germline, CDR1 SGHNT and CDR2 YYREEE (reference sequence). V was cut by 4 bases and J by 0 bases, with 11 bases left in between. The CDR3 sequence is CASSLRTRSYEQYF. In nucleotides, the CDR3 is TGTGCCAGCAGCCTCCGGACACGCTCCTACGAGCAGTACTTC.

The chain joins TRBV9 to TRBJ2-2; 10 bases fit TRBD1. The CDR3 totals 18 residues. Losses at the gene ends were 3 bases for V and 4 bases for J; bases not matched to a gene: 12. Germline CDR1 reads SGDLS; CDR2 reads YYNGEE. CDR3: CASSALPGQGKGTGELFF. For the CDR3, the DNA is TGTGCCAGCAGCGCGCTACCGGGACAGGGGAAGGGCACCGGGGAGCTGTTTTTT.

This sequence joins TRBV29-1 and TRBJ2-5; D possibly corresponds to TRBD2 (7 bases). The DNA end lines up better with TRBJ2-7; the J call may be wrong. The CDR3 consists of 13 residues. In germline, CDR1 is SQVTM, CDR2 ANQGSEA. The CDR3 DNA reads as TGCAGCGCCATAGGGGGGGCTCCCTACGAGCAGTACTTC. It encodes CSAIGGAPYEQYF.

The chain couples TRBV27 to TRBJ1-2, with D perhaps matching TRBD1 (5 bases). Germline values: CDR1 MNHEY, CDR2 SMNVEV (reference sequence). The CDR3 extends over 13 amino acids. Between the trimmed V and J ends, which lost 2 bases and 10 bases, there was a span of 14 bases. In DNA, the CDR3 is TGTGCCAGCAGTTTAGTTACTGGGGCGGACTACACCTTC. Amino acids: CASSLVTGADYTF.

The chain's CDR3 is CASSPGQGSYNEQFF. CDR3 DNA sequence: TGCGCCAGCAGCCCGGGACAGGGTTCCTACAATGAGCAGTTCTTC. The chain is built from TRBV5-1 and TRBJ2-1; 9 nucleotides line up with TRBD1. The CDR3 sequence is 15 residues long. In germline, CDR1 is SGHRS, CDR2 YFSETQ. Losses at the gene ends were 4 bases for V and 1 base for J; bases not matched to a gene: 3.

This sequence joins TRBV6-5 and TRBJ1-2, with 10 bases that match TRBD1. The CDR3 has 16 amino acids. Germline V gives CDR1 MNHEY, CDR2 SVGAGI. Trimming removed 2 bases from V and 6 bases from J; junction bases left unmatched: 9. The CDR3 here is CASSYLTGTGVHGYTF. In nucleotides, the CDR3 is TGTGCCAGCAGTTACCTCACCGGGACAGGGGTTCATGGCTACACCTTC.

This chain connects TRBV13 to TRBJ2-3; weak D call: TRBD1 (6 bases). CDR3 length: 15 residues. Looked up from germline, CDR1 is PRHDT and CDR2 is FYEKMQ (reference sequence). Trimming stripped 6 bases from V and 0 bases from J, with 13 bases between. CDR3 nucleotide sequence: TGTGCCAGCAGAACCTACAGGGCTAGCACAGATACGCAGTATTTT. Its protein is CASRTYRASTDTQYF. Supplemented by reference TRBV13 and TRBJ2-3, the full variable domain reads AAGVIQSPRHLIKEKRETATLKCYPIPRHDTVYWYQQGPGQDPQFLISFYEKMQSDKGSIPDRFSAQQFSDYHSELNMSSLELGDSALYFCASRTYRASTDTQYFGPGTRLTVL.

The count of this clone is one. This sequence joins TRBV6-6 and TRBJ2-1; 7 bases align to TRBD1. Germline lookup yields CDR1 MNHNY and CDR2 SVGAGI (reference sequence). The CDR3 contains 15 residues. The junction had 12 bases not matched to a gene; V was cut back by 6 bases and J by 7 bases. In DNA, the CDR3 is TGTGCCAGCAGGTCCGGGGACAGCTCATTTAATGAGCAGTTCTTC. Its protein product is CASRSGDSSFNEQFF.

The chain uses TRBV7-3 and TRBJ1-2, with 7 bases aligning to TRBD1. The germline V gene encodes CDR1 SGHTA and CDR2 FQGTGA. V was clipped by 4 bases and J by 8 bases; unmatched bases: 7. CDR3 length equals 13 residues. CDR3 DNA: TGTGCCAGCAGCTCAAGAGGGGGCGCCGGCTACACCTTC. Its translation: CASSSRGGAGYTF.

This clone has only one observation. V usage is TRBV5-1 and J usage is TRBJ1-3, with D perhaps matching TRBD1 (6 bases). Germline CDR1 is SGHRS and CDR2 is YFSETQ. Deletions cut 5 bases from V and 0 bases from J, with 12 bases between. CDR3 length: 15 amino acids. CDR3: CASSGDKSSGNTIYF. CDR3 nucleotides: TGCGCCAGCAGTGGGGACAAGAGCTCTGGAAACACCATATATTTT. The whole variable domain, remainder taken from reference TRBV5-1 and TRBJ1-3, is KAGVTQTPRYLIKTRGQQVTLSCSPISGHRSVSWYQQTPGQGLQFLFEYFSETQRNKGNFPGRFSGRQFSNSRSEMNVSTLELGDSALYLCASSGDKSSGNTIYFGEGSWLTVV.

The V gene is TRBV15, the J gene TRBJ1-2; D perhaps matches TRBD1 (6 bases). Germline V lookup: CDR1 LNHNV, CDR2 YYDKDF (reference sequence). CDR3 size: 13 residues. Trimming stripped 3 bases from V and 8 bases from J, with 13 bases between. The CDR3 DNA reads TGTGCCACCAGCAGGGCATTGGGGGCGGGCTACACCTTC. Its translation is CATSRALGAGYTF. The complete variable domain, with remaining parts taken from reference TRBV15 and TRBJ1-2, reads DAMVIQNPRYQVTQFGKPVTLSCSQTLNHNVMYWYQQKSSQAPKLLFHYYDKDFNNEADTPDNFQSRRPNTSFCFLDIRSPGLGDTAMYLCATSRALGAGYTFGSGTRLTVV.